These 29 T cell receptor beta chains were sequenced from one sample in a study of early T cells in non-severe SARS-CoV-2 infection. TCRdb redid the calling of the 5' RACE reads with MiXCR, one entry per CDR3 protein. The profile covers approximately 66,000 distinct CDR3 sequences, with approximately 12% appearing a single time and under 4.5% taken by the ten largest. The sequenced sample consisted of whole blood. Receptors originate from an adult who was a healthcare worker with PCR-confirmed SARS-CoV-2 infection or an uninfected control (not recorded which).

This clonotype came up many times. V and J are TRBV5-4 and TRBJ1-1, with D tentatively TRBD1 (5 bases). From germline, CDR1 is SGHNT and CDR2 YYREEE (reference sequence). There are 13 residues in the CDR3. V lost 4 bases, J lost 6 bases, and 13 bases lay in between. Here the CDR3 reads CASSPGRVPEAFF. For the CDR3, the DNA is TGTGCCAGCAGCCCGGGGCGGGTCCCTGAAGCTTTCTTT.

In its sample, this clonotype was seen many times. The V and J genes are TRBV5-4 and TRBJ1-3; D is possibly TRBD1 (5 bases). CDR3 size: 15 residues. V was trimmed by 4 bases and J by 8 bases, leaving 19 bases between them. Germline assignment: CDR1 SGHNT and CDR2 YYREEE (reference sequence). CDR3 DNA: TGTGCCAGCAGCGGGGCCGGGACTCAGGCGGACACCATATATTTT. Translation: CASSGAGTQADTIYF.

In regard to this clonotype: One base away lies a much larger clone, so this may be a sequencing read error. The chain uses TRBV30 and TRBJ1-1; 7 bases line up with TRBD1. Germline CDR1 reads GTSNPN; CDR2 reads SVGIG (reference sequence). The CDR3 has 13 residues. Here the CDR3 DNA reads TGTGCCTGGAGTCCCGGGACAGTAACTGTAGCTTTCTTT. It is translated as CAWSPGTVTVAFF. Full variable domain (remainder filled in from reference TRBV30 and TRBJ1-1): SQTIHQWPATLVQPVGSPLSLECTVEGTSNPNLYWYRQAAGRGLQLLFYSVGIGQISSEVPQNLSASRPQDRQFILSSKKLLLSDSGFYLCAWSPGTVTVAFFGQGTRLTVV.

This clonotype was counted at least ten times. V usage is TRBV20-1 and J usage is TRBJ2-3; 10 bases map to TRBD2. V was clipped by 0 bases and J by 2 bases; unmatched bases: 5. The CDR3 totals 16 residues. The germline CDR1 and CDR2 sequences are DFQATT and SNEGSKA (reference sequence). The CDR3 loop reads CSARDLAGAHTDTQYF. The CDR3 region has the DNA TGCAGTGCTAGAGATCTAGCGGGGGCCCACACAGATACGCAGTATTTT.

Ten or more counts support this clonotype. V gene TRBV29-1 combines with J gene TRBJ2-3; D remains unclear. The CDR3 spans 11 residues. Looked up from germline, CDR1 is SQVTM and CDR2 is ANQGSEA. Trimming stripped 4 bases from V and 4 bases from J, with 6 bases between. DNA for the CDR3: TGCAGCGTTGCAAGCGCAGATACGCAGTATTTT. Its protein product is CSVASADTQYF.

The rearrangement links TRBV5-6 to TRBJ1-1, with 7 bases that match TRBD1. This CDR3 is 15 amino acids long. From germline, CDR1 is SGHDT and CDR2 YYEEEE. Losses at the gene ends were 4 bases for V and 6 bases for J; bases not matched to a gene: 12. The CDR3 loop is CASSPPNRQGSEAFF. CDR3 nucleotides: TGTGCCAGCAGCCCCCCGAACAGACAGGGCTCTGAAGCTTTCTTT.

This clonotype has a count of ten or more. This chain joins TRBV20-1 and TRBJ2-7, with D uncertain. Germline CDR1 reads DFQATT; CDR2 reads SNEGSKA (reference sequence). Trimming removed 0 bases from V and 2 bases from J, with 8 bases in between. The CDR3 loop spans 13 amino acids. The CDR3 coding sequence is TGCAGTGCTAGAGAGGAAGCGACCTACGAGCAGTACTTC. Translating gives CSAREEATYEQYF.

This clonotype was seen repeatedly, ten times or more. The V call is TRBV5-1, the J call TRBJ2-1, with 7 bases fitting TRBD2. With 4 bases clipped from V and 6 bases from J, the junction kept 7 bases outside the gene matches. CDR1 SGHRS and CDR2 YFSETQ come from the germline V gene. This CDR3 contains 14 residues. In DNA form, the CDR3 reads TGCGCCAGCAGCCCCCTGGGAGGGGTCAATGAGCAGTTCTTC. Translation gives CASSPLGGVNEQFF. The variable domain in full, completed from reference TRBV5-1 and TRBJ2-1, reads KAGVTQTPRYLIKTRGQQVTLSCSPISGHRSVSWYQQTPGQGLQFLFEYFSETQRNKGNFPGRFSGRQFSNSRSEMNVSTLELGDSALYLCASSPLGGVNEQFFGPGTRLTVL.

This clonotype was observed many times. The J gene is TRBJ2-5, the V gene TRBV10-3; 12 bases map to TRBD2. This CDR3 comprises 17 residues. J lost 0 bases, V lost 3 bases, and 5 bases had no gene match. Germline lookup yields CDR1 ENHRY and CDR2 SYGVKD. The CDR3 nucleotides read TGTGCCATCAGTGAAGCGGGGACTAGCGGGTACCAAGAGACCCAGTACTTC. This encodes CAISEAGTSGYQETQYF.

This clonotype was found many times. The CDR3 DNA sequence: TGTGCCAGCAGTTTACTCCCTCCAGGGGTTGGGGATCAGCCCCAGCATTTT. This encodes CASSLLPPGVGDQPQHF. The chain has TRBV6-5 and TRBJ1-5, with D perhaps matching TRBD1 (6 bases). V shed 4 bases and J shed 5 bases, with 21 bases lying between them. Germline V gene lookup returns CDR1 MNHEY and CDR2 SVGAGI. The CDR3 loop spans 17 amino acids.

This clonotype was observed many times. This chain connects TRBV20-1 to TRBJ2-1, with 7 bases aligning to TRBD1. The trim removed 1 base at V and 5 bases at J, leaving 8 bases unmatched. This CDR3 has 15 residues. Germline V lookup: CDR1 DFQATT, CDR2 SNEGSKA (reference sequence). CDR3 nucleotide sequence: TGCAGTGCTAGAGGTGGGGACAGTGGGCACAATGAGCAGTTCTTC. As protein: CSARGGDSGHNEQFF.

This clonotype was picked up many times. V and J are TRBV21-1 and TRBJ1-1; the D call in the table, TRBD1, was not verified against the DNA. TRBV21-1 is a known pseudogene. There are 16 residues in the CDR3. CDR3 protein: CASSKDRGLLNTEAFF. CDR3 DNA: TGTGCCAGCAGCAAGGACAGGGGGCTTTTGAACACTGAAGCTTTCTTT.

The chain has TRBV9 and TRBJ2-1, with 9 bases identical to TRBD2. Trimming cost V 0 bases and J 5 bases; bases outside gene matches: 9. The CDR3 has 17 residues. The V gene's germline CDR1 is SGDLS and CDR2 YYNGEE. The CDR3 DNA is TGTGCCAGCAGCGTAGCTCTTCGAGAGCGGGGGGACAATGAGCAGTTCTTC. Translated: CASSVALRERGDNEQFF.

This clonotype appeared a few times. The chain joins TRBV7-2 to TRBJ2-1, with unresolved D. This CDR3 has 13 amino acids. Deletions cut 3 bases from V and 9 bases from J, with 12 bases between. The germline V gene encodes CDR1 SGHTA and CDR2 FQGNSA. Here the CDR3 reads CASSLEYRSEQFF. The CDR3, as DNA: TGTGCCAGCAGCTTGGAGTATCGTAGTGAGCAGTTCTTC.

This clonotype was counted a few times. The gene calls are TRBV20-1 and TRBJ2-3, with 8 nucleotides matching TRBD2. The CDR3 sequence is 13 residues long. After removal of 6 bases from V and 0 bases from J, the junction contained 2 bases not matched to a gene. Germline assignment: CDR1 DFQATT and CDR2 SNEGSKA (reference sequence). CDR3 in amino acids: CSAVAGSTDTQYF. CDR3 DNA: TGCAGTGCCGTAGCGGGAAGCACAGATACGCAGTATTTT.

This clonotype was found many times. The V gene is TRBV4-3, the J gene TRBJ2-1, with 7 bases fitting TRBD2. The CDR3 covers 16 residues. V was pared by 1 base and J by 6 bases, with 9 bases of the junction left unmatched. Germline CDR1 LGHNA, CDR2 YSLEER. The CDR3 region is CASSQVGSGGFNEQFF. CDR3 nucleotide sequence: TGCGCCAGCAGCCAAGTTGGTTCCGGGGGGTTCAATGAGCAGTTCTTC.

This clonotype was seen at least ten times. The J gene is TRBJ2-1, the V gene TRBV7-2; tentatively, D is TRBD1 (5 bases). The CDR3 extends over 15 amino acids. V shed 5 bases and J shed 0 bases, with 11 bases lying between them. Germline V CDR1 and CDR2: SGHTA, FQGNSA. CDR3 coding DNA: TGTGCCAGCAGCCAGGGCAGATCCTCCTACAATGAGCAGTTCTTC. Protein product: CASSQGRSSYNEQFF.

The chain uses TRBV20-1 and TRBJ1-1; a possible D gene is TRBD1 (5 bases). The CDR3 spans 14 residues. Trimming took 4 bases from V and 0 from J, leaving 12 bases between them. The V gene's germline CDR1 is DFQATT and CDR2 SNEGSKA (reference sequence). The CDR3 loop reads CSAKLSGLNTEAFF. Here the CDR3 DNA reads TGCAGTGCTAAACTATCAGGGTTGAACACTGAAGCTTTCTTT.

The rearrangement joins TRBV7-2 to TRBJ2-5; 8 positions agree with TRBD2. V shed 1 base and J 6 bases; nucleotides not matched to a gene: 7. Germline V gene data show CDR1 as SGHTA and CDR2 as FQGNSA. The CDR3 length is 15 residues. The CDR3 region is CASSLEGLALQTQYF. CDR3 coding DNA: TGTGCCAGCAGCTTAGAAGGACTAGCATTGCAGACCCAGTACTTC.

In this sample, this clonotype turned up many times. The chain employs TRBV29-1 and TRBJ2-2, with D possibly TRBD1 on 6 matching bases. CDR1 and CDR2 from the germline V gene are SQVTM and ANQGSEA. This CDR3 spans 16 amino acids. V dropped 7 bases and J dropped 5 bases, with 23 bases sitting between them. The CDR3 DNA sequence: TGCAGCGCCTTGGGGGTACAGGGAAAGTTGACCGGGGAGCTGTTTTTT. Its translation: CSALGVQGKLTGELFF.

This clonotype was seen more than once but under ten times. J is TRBJ1-1 and V is TRBV6-6; a possible D gene is TRBD1 (5 bases). V was shortened by 10 bases and J by 0 bases, with 15 bases between the two germline ends. Germline V lookup: CDR1 MNHNY, CDR2 SVGAGI (reference sequence). The CDR3 length is 14 residues. The CDR3 DNA sequence: TGTGCCACCCTACAACAGGTGCTGAACACTGAAGCTTTCTTT. This translates into CATLQQVLNTEAFF.

This chain links TRBV29-1 with TRBJ2-6; D is unresolved. V dropped 3 bases and J dropped 3 bases, with 3 bases sitting between them. The V gene's germline CDR1 is SQVTM and CDR2 ANQGSEA. This CDR3 is 12 amino acids long. The CDR3 loop is CSVDDGANVLTF. The CDR3 bases are TGCAGCGTTGATGATGGGGCCAACGTCCTGACTTTC.

This clonotype was detected many times. The V and J genes are TRBV15 and TRBJ2-1, with 11 bases lining up with TRBD2. J was trimmed by 9 bases and V by 5 bases; bases with no gene match: 12. From germline, CDR1 is LNHNV and CDR2 YYDKDF (reference sequence). This CDR3 is 16 amino acids long. The CDR3 DNA is TGTGCCACCAGCTTCCCCTTAGCGGGGGGGATCGGTGAGCAGTTCTTC. This encodes CATSFPLAGGIGEQFF.

This clonotype came up many times. The chain links TRBV13 to TRBJ1-3; 8 positions agree with TRBD1. The CDR3 sequence is 14 residues long. The germline gives CDR1 PRHDT, CDR2 FYEKMQ (reference sequence). V shed 5 bases, J shed 4 bases, and the junction held 4 bases outside the gene matches. CDR3 DNA sequence: TGTGCCAGCAGCAGGGGACAGGAGGGAAACACCATATATTTT. Translation gives CASSRGQEGNTIYF. Supplemented by reference TRBV13 and TRBJ1-3, the full variable domain reads AAGVIQSPRHLIKEKRETATLKCYPIPRHDTVYWYQQGPGQDPQFLISFYEKMQSDKGSIPDRFSAQQFSDYHSELNMSSLELGDSALYFCASSRGQEGNTIYFGEGSWLTVV.

This clonotype was seen many times. V and J are TRBV6-4 and TRBJ2-3, with 12 bases matching TRBD2. The CDR3 sequence is 15 residues long. With 3 bases clipped from V and 4 bases from J, the junction kept 2 bases outside the gene matches. Germline CDR1 MRHNA, CDR2 SNTAGT. The CDR3 loop reads CASSETSGSSDTQYF. CDR3 coding DNA: TGTGCCAGCAGTGAGACTAGCGGGAGTTCAGATACGCAGTATTTT.

This chain links TRBV6-1 with TRBJ1-4, with 7 bases aligning to TRBD1. The length of the CDR3 is 14 residues. Germline V gene lookup returns CDR1 MNHNS and CDR2 SASEGT. V trimming: 7 bases; J trimming: 6 bases; junction bases outside the gene matches: 8. CDR3 residues: CASTQGGTDEKLFF. The CDR3 region has the DNA TGTGCCAGCACCCAGGGGGGTACAGATGAAAAACTGTTTTTT.

This clonotype was observed many times. This sequence joins TRBV2 and TRBJ1-1; D may be TRBD1 (6 bases). The CDR3 sequence is 13 residues long. Trimming took 4 bases from V and 6 from J, leaving 12 bases between them. Germline V lookup: CDR1 SNHLY, CDR2 FYNNEI. The CDR3: CASSVDRNPEAFF. For the CDR3, the DNA is TGTGCCAGCAGTGTAGACAGGAATCCTGAAGCTTTCTTT.

This clonotype was seen ten or more times. The chain has TRBV27 and TRBJ1-6, with a weak D call TRBD1 (5 bases). V lost 8 bases and J 9 bases, leaving 17 bases between the germline ends. This CDR3 contains 14 residues. The germline V gene has CDR1 MNHEY and CDR2 SMNVEV (reference sequence). The CDR3 loop is CASRRGGEISPLHF. The CDR3 nucleotides are TGTGCCAGCCGCCGAGGAGGGGAGATTTCACCCCTCCACTTT.

This clonotype was seen more than once but under ten times. This chain links TRBV5-6 with TRBJ2-2; maybe TRBD2 (6 bases). Per germline, CDR1 SGHDT and CDR2 YYEEEE. The V gene lost 6 bases and the J gene lost 7 bases, with 16 bases spanning the gap. CDR3 size: 14 residues. The CDR3 loop is CASTSRWRGGELFF. The CDR3 DNA follows: TGTGCCAGCACCTCCCGATGGCGGGGCGGGGAGCTGTTTTTT.